The entry that follows covers one TCR beta chain sequence. The target antigen is unknown. It was across several immunoSEQ plates that each subset's genomic DNA was evenly split. What was sequenced on ten immunoSEQ deep assay plates was unsorted PBMC DNA. Method: immunoSEQ multiplex PCR; TCRdb's copy keeps in-frame clones and lacks some. The sample contains 450,000 to 550,000 clones, about four fifths of which appear only once. The sample belongs to a study of shared clonotypes between healthy human individuals. At the level of the study: The donor pool was made up of two women and three men aged 18 to 49. Whole-study findings and limits: Sampling covered nothing but blood. Tissue TCR repertoires likely differ from those found in blood.

This CDR3 region has 16 residues. Trimming took 6 bases from V and 0 from J, leaving 17 bases between them. From germline, CDR1 is MNHNY and CDR2 SVGAGI (reference sequence). This chain joins TRBV6-6 and TRBJ2-5; D is unresolved. The material sequenced was PBMCs. This receptor was identified in a woman between 35 and 50 years old in good health. Some clones in this sample may be carry-over from other donors' samples. CDR3 coding DNA: TGTGCCAGCAGGCGAGGCGGAGCCGGGTACCAAGAGACCCAGTACTTC. It translates to CASRRGGAGYQETQYF.